This is a list of T cell receptor beta chains from one sample in a study of cytomegalovirus exposure and HLA in healthy donors. Repertoires were generated with immunoSEQ multiplex PCR, while TCRdb's copy carries only in-frame clones and drops some. There are 130,000 or so clones in the sample; around 78% occur only once, and about 1.5% lies in the top ten. The source material was PBMCs. Source of these receptors: a woman under 30 in good health and CMV-seronegative. CDR3s include the opening cysteine and the closing phenylalanine or tryptophan. The D gene is left open where the match is weak. The size of a clone is reported for some rows only, either as once, few or many, or as a class for expanded clones.

D gene	clone size	J gene	V gene	CDR3 DNA	CDR3 protein
NA	once	TRBJ1-5	TRBV19	TGTGCCAGTCATGGCCCCGGGTCGGGCAATCAGCCCCAGCATTTT	CASHGPGSGNQPQHF
TRBD1	NA	TRBJ1-5	TRBV5-1	TGCGCCAGCAGCACAGGGACAGGAGGACAGCCCCAGCATTTT	CASSTGTGGQPQHF
TRBD1	NA	TRBJ2-7	TRBV7-2	TGTGCCAGCAGCTTAGGGGGACAGGGACCCTACGAGCAGTACTTC	CASSLGGQGPYEQYF
TRBD1	few	TRBJ2-5	TRBV6-1	TGTGCCAGCAGTAACAGGGGGCGCGGAGAGACCCAGTACTTC	CASSNRGRGETQYF
NA	once	TRBJ2-6	TRBV25-1	TGTGCCAGCAGTAGGACAGCCTCTGGGGCCAACGTCCTGACTTTC	CASSRTASGANVLTF
TRBD1	NA	TRBJ1-4	TRBV6-5	TGTGCCAGCAGTCTCACAGGGGGAATGGCGAAACTGTTTTTT	CASSLTGGMAKLFF
TRBD2	once	TRBJ2-7	TRBV6-4	TGTGCCAGCAGTGACTCGACTAGCGGGACGCAGTACTTC	CASSDSTSGTQYF
TRBD2	NA	TRBJ2-4	TRBV5-1	TGCGCCAGCAGCTTGGTTCTAGCGGGAGGAATAAACATTCAGTACTTC	CASSLVLAGGINIQYF
NA	once	TRBJ2-7	TRBV5-6	TGTGCCAGCAGCTTGGCGCCAGGGACCTACGAGCAGTACTTC	CASSLAPGTYEQYF
NA	NA	TRBJ2-5	TRBV7-7	TGTGCCAGCAGCTTATCGGCAGGGGCCCAAGAGACCCAGTACTTC	CASSLSAGAQETQYF
NA	NA	TRBJ2-7	TRBV11-2	TGTGCCAGCAGCTTTGGACAGATACGGGACGAGCAGTACTTC	CASSFGQIRDEQYF
TRBD1	few	TRBJ2-3	TRBV7-7	TGTGCCAGCAGCCCGGGGACAGATAACACAGATACGCAGTATTTT	CASSPGTDNTDTQYF
NA	once	TRBJ1-2	TRBV19	TGTGCCAGTAGTAACGGACAGCGGGGCGGCTACACCTTC	CASSNGQRGGYTF
TRBD1	NA	TRBJ2-4	TRBV5-1	TGCGCCAGCAGCGTGGGACAGGGAGACATTCAGTACTTC	CASSVGQGDIQYF
NA	NA	TRBJ1-5	TRBV12-2	TGTGCAAGTCGCAATCAAATACAGGGATATAGCAATCAGCCCCAGCATTTT	CASRNQIQGYSNQPQHF
TRBD1	NA	TRBJ1-1	TRBV7-9	TGTGCCAGCAGCTTATCAGGGGGTAACACTGAAGCTTTCTTT	CASSLSGGNTEAFF
TRBD2	NA	TRBJ2-1	TRBV6-4	TGTGCCAGCAGGATATCTTCTAGCGGGAGCAATGAGCAGTTCTTC	CASRISSSGSNEQFF
TRBD1	once	TRBJ1-5	TRBV6-5	TGTGCCAGCAGTTTGCACAGGGGCGCGGGCAATCAGCCCCAGCATTTT	CASSLHRGAGNQPQHF
TRBD1	NA	TRBJ1-4	TRBV4-2	TGTGCCAGCAGCCAAGATACCGGGACAGGGGATGAAAAACTGTTTTTT	CASSQDTGTGDEKLFF
NA	NA	TRBJ1-1	TRBV30	TGTGCCTGGGCGGCGGAGGAAGCTTTCTTT	CAWAAEEAFF
NA	NA	TRBJ1-4	TRBV19	TGTGCCAGTAGTATGACTAGCGGAAAACTGTTTTTT	CASSMTSGKLFF
TRBD2	NA	TRBJ2-7	TRBV30	TGTGCCTGGAGTTCCCTAGCGGACTCCTACGAGCAGTACTTC	CAWSSLADSYEQYF
TRBD2	once	TRBJ2-3	TRBV6-1	TGTGCCAGCAGTCTATTAGCGGGCACCGGGGATACGCAGTATTTT	CASSLLAGTGDTQYF
TRBD1	NA	TRBJ1-1	TRBV27	TGTGCCAGCAGTCCCGACAGGGCCATAAGGAACACTGAAGCTTTCTTT	CASSPDRAIRNTEAFF
TRBD2	NA	TRBJ2-7	TRBV16	TGTGCCAGCAGCCGAATTCCCCTAGCGGGAGCGGGCGAGCAGTACTTC	CASSRIPLAGAGEQYF
NA	NA	TRBJ2-7	TRBV11-3	TGTGCCAGCAGCTTACTGGGGGCGGAAGAGCAGTACTTC	CASSLLGAEEQYF
TRBD1	NA	TRBJ2-5	TRBV2	TGTGCCAGCGGACAGGGCCTACAAGAGACCCAGTACTTC	CASGQGLQETQYF
NA	few	TRBJ1-2	TRBV5-1	TGCGCCAGCAGCTTGGGGGAGGGCTACACCTTC	CASSLGEGYTF
NA	NA	TRBJ2-2	TRBV5-1	TGCGCCAGCAGCTCGACAGGGACGGGGGTCGCCGGGGAGCTGTTTTTT	CASSSTGTGVAGELFF
NA	NA	TRBJ2-5	TRBV6-5	TGTGCCAGCAGCCGACAACACCAAGAGACCCAGTACTTC	CASSRQHQETQYF
NA	NA	TRBJ2-5	TRBV19	TGTGCCAGTAGCCCCCAGACAGGCCTCATCAAGGAGACCCAGTACTTC	CASSPQTGLIKETQYF
TRBD2	NA	TRBJ2-7	TRBV5-1	TGCGCCAGCAGCCCGGGACTAGCGGAACTTTACGAGCAGTACTTC	CASSPGLAELYEQYF
NA	NA	TRBJ1-1	TRBV7-8	TGTGCCAGCAGCATGGGGAGGGGCACTGAAGCTTTCTTT	CASSMGRGTEAFF
NA	NA	TRBJ1-1	TRBV20-1	TGCAGTGCGAAGCCGGGGACTGAAGCTTTCTTT	CSAKPGTEAFF
NA	NA	TRBJ2-5	TRBV5-1	TGCGCCAGCAGCTCGTCGCTAGCGCGACGGGGAGAGACCCAGTACTTC	CASSSSLARRGETQYF
TRBD2	NA	TRBJ2-1	TRBV5-1	TGCGCCAGCAGCGTACCTGGGACTAGCGGGAGGAGCTCCTACAATGAGCAGTTCTTC	CASSVPGTSGRSSYNEQFF
NA	NA	TRBJ1-4	TRBV5-5	TGTGCCAGCAGCACAGCCGCGACCTCAGAAAAACTGTTTTTT	CASSTAATSEKLFF
TRBD1	NA	TRBJ2-5	TRBV18	TGTGCCAGCTCGTCCGACAGGGGATTCGAGACCCAGTACTTC	CASSSDRGFETQYF
NA	once	TRBJ2-5	TRBV5-6	TGTGCCAGCAGAGAGGGTAGAGAGACCCAGTACTTC	CASREGRETQYF
NA	few	TRBJ1-1	TRBV5-6	TGTGCCAGCAGCTTGGACCCGGTAAACACTGAAGCTTTCTTT	CASSLDPVNTEAFF
NA	NA	TRBJ1-2	TRBV2	TGTGCCAGCAGTGTTGAGGCGAACTATGGCTACACCTTC	CASSVEANYGYTF
TRBD1	once	TRBJ1-1	TRBV6-5	TGTGCCAGCATAGGTAAGGGGGCGACTGAAGCTTTCTTT	CASIGKGATEAFF
TRBD2	NA	TRBJ2-1	TRBV7-9	TGTGCCAGCAGCAAGCCTAGCGGGAGCCCCTACAATGAGCAGTTCTTC	CASSKPSGSPYNEQFF
TRBD2	NA	TRBJ2-1	TRBV6-1	TGTGCCAGTAACCTAGCGGGAGGTACGAATGAGCAGTTCTTC	CASNLAGGTNEQFF
TRBD1	NA	TRBJ1-1	TRBV15	TGTGCCACCAGCAGGGCCCGGGGACAGTACACTGAGGCTTTCTTT	CATSRARGQYTEAFF
NA	NA	TRBJ2-3	TRBV5-1	TGCGCCAGCAGCCCGGCGGGAGATACGCAGTATTTT	CASSPAGDTQYF
NA	NA	TRBJ2-7	TRBV4-1	TGCGCCAGCAGCCAAGATAAGTCGGGGTACGAGCAGTACTTC	CASSQDKSGYEQYF
NA	NA	TRBJ1-4	TRBV7-6	TGTGCCAGCAGCTGGTCGGCGGAATTTAATGAAAAACTGTTTTTT	CASSWSAEFNEKLFF
NA	NA	TRBJ2-7	TRBV11-2	TGTGCCAGCAGCAGCGAAACATCTCCCTCCTACGAGCAGTACTTC	CASSSETSPSYEQYF
NA	NA	TRBJ2-7	TRBV7-2	TGTGCCAGCAGCTTAAGTTTAGGGGGATTCTACGAGCAGTACTTC	CASSLSLGGFYEQYF
NA	NA	TRBJ2-7	TRBV5-4	TGTGCCAGCAGACCGGGCGGGGCAGGGAAAGTAAGTCTCCACGAGCAGTACTTC	CASRPGGAGKVSLHEQYF
TRBD2	NA	TRBJ2-7	TRBV5-1	TGCGCCAGCAGCTGGACCGGGACTAGTGACGAGCAGTACTTC	CASSWTGTSDEQYF
TRBD2	NA	TRBJ2-2	TRBV29-1	TGCAGCGTGCGAACTAGCGGATCCACCGGGGAGCTGTTTTTT	CSVRTSGSTGELFF
NA	NA	TRBJ2-7	TRBV5-4	TGTGCCAGCAGCTTGGCCGGCGCGGGGGCCCGCTACGAGCAGTACTTC	CASSLAGAGARYEQYF
TRBD1	NA	TRBJ1-1	TRBV18	TGTGCCAGCTCACCACCAGACAGGGGTCGGGCTTTCTTT	CASSPPDRGRAFF
NA	NA	TRBJ2-7	TRBV27	TGTGCCAGCAGTCCGACGACAGCAACCTACGAGCAGTACTTC	CASSPTTATYEQYF
NA	NA	TRBJ1-1	TRBV25-1	TGTGCCAGCTCGGGTCTGCACACTGAAGCTTTCTTT	CASSGLHTEAFF